Described below is a single TCR beta chain sequence and its context. Per the original data handling: By means of reference gene primer amplification, nucleated cell counts were estimated. This table comes from immunoSEQ multiplex PCR, and its TCRdb copy is limited to in-frame clones, with some not included. That table supplies the V and J calls and clone size; D and trimming were determined from the DNA. Among over 55,000 clones listed, more than 85% were seen once. These data come from a study of blood T cell repertoires in COVID-19. Study at large: Italy, Spain and the United States were the sources of the convalescent and acute COVID-19 samples. The analysed material was cDNA or gDNA that came from T cells, B-cell-depleted T cells, or PBMCs.

CDR3 length equals 12 residues. V was shortened by 2 bases and J by 4 bases, with 9 bases between the two germline ends. The germline V gene has CDR1 GTSNPN and CDR2 SVGIG (reference sequence). This chain uses TRBV30 with TRBJ2-7, with a possible D match to TRBD1 (6 bases). Sequenced: peripheral blood. This TCR was sampled from a man in his sixties with acute or convalescent COVID-19. Here the CDR3 DNA reads TGTGCCTGGAGTCAGGGGTTATACGAGCAGTACTTC. This translates into CAWSQGLYEQYF.